This T cell receptor beta chain was captured in a study of blood T cell repertoires in COVID-19. Study context: COVID-19 samples collected from the United States, Italy and Spain covered acute and convalescent phases. T cells, B-cell-depleted T cells, or PBMCs supplied cDNA or gDNA.

In the source study's methods: Reference gene primer amplification yielded estimated nucleated cell counts. Sequencing used immunoSEQ multiplex PCR; TCRdb keeps in-frame clones, though not all of them. The DNA gave D and trimming, while V, J and clone size come from that table. The profile shows approximately 94,000 clones, more than 65% of them singletons. V was pared by 3 bases and J by 4 bases, with 15 bases between. Per germline, CDR1 MNHEY and CDR2 SMNVEV (reference sequence). The CDR3 spans 15 residues. J is TRBJ1-1 and V is TRBV27, with D hard to call. The sequenced material came from peripheral blood. This receptor was obtained from a man aged 70 or older with active or convalescent COVID-19. CDR3 DNA sequence: TGTGCCAGCAGTTTTGGTGGAAGTCCAGGCACTGAAGCTTTCTTT. Protein: CASSFGGSPGTEAFF.